Here is one T cell receptor beta chain with its context. What it recognizes is unknown. Trimming took 1 base from V and 5 from J; bases not matched to a gene: 5. The germline CDR1 and CDR2 sequences are SGHRS and YFSETQ. This CDR3 is 16 amino acids long. PCR used 60 Vbeta primers and 13 Jbeta primers. TCRdb keeps only in-frame clones here, not all; method: immunoSEQ multiplex PCR. This table has fewer than 150,000 clones, 80% appearing once. This sample stems from a study of cytomegalovirus exposure and HLA in healthy donors. Study-level information: An earlier analysis found roughly 100 million unique TCR beta sequences from about 190 million T cells.

Study-wide results and limits: A later analysis reportedly identified an Asian-associated ancestry cluster as carrying fewer N-insertions than the roughly 700-donor mean. As was reported, the HLA-A and HLA-B alleles of most subjects were accurately predicted from TCR beta sequences.

The specimen sequenced was PBMCs. The receptor was derived from a young man in good health and CMV-seronegative. The rearrangement links TRBV5-1 to TRBJ2-2, with 10 bases lining up with TRBD2. The DNA for the CDR3 is TGCGCCAGCAGCTTGCGGGCTAGCGGGAGTACCGGGGAGCTGTTTTTT. Residues: CASSLRASGSTGELFF.